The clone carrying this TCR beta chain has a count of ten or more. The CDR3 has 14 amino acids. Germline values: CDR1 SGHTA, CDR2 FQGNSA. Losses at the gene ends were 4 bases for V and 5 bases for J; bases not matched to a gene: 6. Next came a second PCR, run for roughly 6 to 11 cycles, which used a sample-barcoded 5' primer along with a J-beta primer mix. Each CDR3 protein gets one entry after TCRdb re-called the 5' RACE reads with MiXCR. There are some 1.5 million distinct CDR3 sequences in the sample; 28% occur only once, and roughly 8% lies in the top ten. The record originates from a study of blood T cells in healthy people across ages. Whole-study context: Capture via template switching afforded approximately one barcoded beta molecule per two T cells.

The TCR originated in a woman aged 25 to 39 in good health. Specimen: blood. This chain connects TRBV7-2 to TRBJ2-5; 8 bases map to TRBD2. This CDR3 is CASSSKREMETQYF. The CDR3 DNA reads TGTGCCAGCAGCTCCAAGCGGGAGATGGAGACCCAGTACTTC.